The TCR beta chain described here comes from a study of post-analysis software for immune sequencing data. On the study more broadly: Both relapsing-remitting and secondary progressive multiple sclerosis featured among the disease courses, as did progressive-relapsing multiple sclerosis.

Included in the TCR beta cDNA libraries were unique molecular identifiers. Once roughly 0.85 to 11 million T cells were used, approximately 470,000 cDNA molecules resulted. TCRdb ran MiXCR on the PCR reads and lists one entry per CDR3 protein. There are roughly 800,000 distinct CDR3 sequences in the sample; roughly 50% occur only once, and approximately 4.3% lies in the top ten. Study-level points and caveats: The authors found that F measure strongly co-clustered same-batch samples. Comparison of patients with controls showed 4 to 6 TRBV segments more frequent in patients, TRBV5-6, TRBV5-1 and TRBV20-1 among them. Normalized Chao1 diversity in multiple sclerosis patients fell significantly below that of controls.

Between the trimmed V and J ends, which lost 4 bases and 7 bases, there was a span of 17 bases. CDR3 length: 14 amino acids. Germline loops: CDR1 SQVTM, CDR2 ANQGSEA. Remarks on this clonotype: Its antigen is unidentified.

The genes are TRBV29-1 and TRBJ1-5; D not resolved. The receptor comes from a girl between 10 and 17 years old with multiple sclerosis. The sample was blood. CDR3 sequence: CSVGPAGFGQPQHF. The CDR3 coding sequence is TGCAGCGTTGGTCCCGCGGGTTTCGGACAGCCCCAGCATTTT.